One sample yielded the 8 T cell receptor beta chains listed below, sequenced in a study of monozygotic twins with inflammatory bowel disease. TCRdb re-called the 5' RACE reads and catalogs CDR3 proteins one per entry, DNA excluded. Here the sample table reports around 47,000 distinct CDR3 sequences. The material sequenced was blood. The origin of the receptors is a human donor with ulcerative colitis or Crohn's disease, or a healthy co-twin of an affected twin (not recorded which).

J is TRBJ2-7 and V is TRBV30; as DNA is missing, the TRBD1 call by TCRdb cannot be tested. This CDR3 is built from 14 residues. Germline V lookup: CDR1 GTSNPN, CDR2 SVGIG (reference sequence). The CDR3 here is CAWRRTGNLYEQYF.

This chain joins TRBV6-5 and TRBJ2-1; TCRdb's D gene call, TRBD1, goes unchecked for lack of DNA. Germline V gene lookup returns CDR1 MNHEY and CDR2 SVGAGI. The CDR3 covers 22 residues. The CDR3 reads CASSILLRGAVLNIDSYNEQFF.

This chain uses TRBV11-2 with TRBJ2-3; TCRdb picks TRBD1, but there is no DNA to check that call. CDR1 and CDR2 (germline): SGHAT, FQNNGV. CDR3 length: 20 residues. The CDR3 sequence: CASSWLAVEETPATPDTQYF.

The chain is built from TRBV20-1 and TRBJ2-5; TCRdb names TRBD2, which stays unverified in the absence of DNA. The germline V gene has CDR1 DFQATT and CDR2 SNEGSKA (reference sequence). CDR3 size: 15 residues. Here the CDR3 reads CSAARGLAGAETQYF.

The gene calls are TRBV29-1 and TRBJ2-4; TCRdb gives TRBD1 as the D gene, but with no DNA this cannot be confirmed. Germline loops: CDR1 SQVTM, CDR2 ANQGSEA. The CDR3 consists of 13 residues. CDR3 sequence reads: CSVRTGIKNIQYF.

The chain has TRBV3-1 and TRBJ2-7; the D call from TCRdb, TRBD2, cannot be confirmed without DNA. The germline V gene has CDR1 LGHDT and CDR2 YNNKEL (reference sequence). This CDR3 contains 14 residues. The chain's CDR3 is CASSPSGTSVEQYF.

The chain joins TRBV20-1 to TRBJ2-3; TCRdb's D call of TRBD2 is untestable without DNA. CDR3 size: 18 residues. Germline CDR1 is DFQATT and CDR2 is SNEGSKA (reference sequence). CDR3 residues: CSAGGGTSGGVSTDTQYF.

This sequence joins TRBV6-1 and TRBJ2-7; TCRdb designates TRBD2, a call that cannot be tested without DNA. Germline CDR1 is MNHNS and CDR2 is SASEGT. The CDR3 is made up of 14 amino acids. CDR3: CASSEGLGGYEQYF.